One sample yielded the 19 T cell receptor beta chains listed below, sequenced in a study of OX40 agonist ivuxolimab in advanced cancers. Some clones are missing from TCRdb's copy, which holds only in-frame ones; the method was immunoSEQ multiplex PCR. There are about 36,000 clones in the sample; about 70% occur only once, and roughly 20% lies in the top ten. The sequences come from CD4+ or CD8+ T cells sorted from blood, collected in a trial of the OX40 agonist ivuxolimab. These receptors all come from an adult with an advanced solid tumor such as melanoma, head and neck, liver or kidney cancer.

The chain has TRBV4-1 and TRBJ2-3; 9 bases fit TRBD1. The ends lost 6 bases at V and 6 bases at J; junction bases unmatched: 13. Germline CDR1 is MGHRA and CDR2 is YSYEKL. CDR3 size: 16 residues. The CDR3 nucleotides are TGCGCCAGCAGTCAACAGGGGGCTCGAAACTCCGATACGCAGTATTTT. It yields the protein CASSQQGARNSDTQYF.

The chain recombines TRBV6-1 with TRBJ2-7; a weak D match, TRBD1 (6 bases). The CDR3 length is 18 residues. The germline CDR1 and CDR2 sequences are MNHNS and SASEGT. The ends were cut back, 4 bases at V and 4 bases at J, with 26 bases in the middle. This CDR3 reads CASSAGRWTAVDLYEQYF. For the CDR3, the DNA is TGTGCCAGCAGTGCGGGTAGATGGACAGCGGTCGACTTATACGAGCAGTACTTC.

The gene calls are TRBV5-4 and TRBJ1-5; 9 nucleotides align to TRBD1. This CDR3 spans 16 amino acids. J was trimmed by 7 bases and V by 2 bases; bases with no gene match: 10. Germline V lookup: CDR1 SGHNT, CDR2 YYREEE (reference sequence). The CDR3 DNA sequence: TGTGCCAGCAGCTTTTCGACAGGGGGGATGACGCAGCCCCAGCATTTT. Translated: CASSFSTGGMTQPQHF.

The chain uses TRBV6-1 and TRBJ1-5, with a tentative D call TRBD1 (6 bases). V lost 4 bases and J 3 bases, leaving 16 bases between the germline ends. Germline-derived CDR1 and CDR2 are MNHNS and SASEGT. The CDR3 consists of 16 residues. CDR3 residues: CASSGGWQGNNQPQHF. CDR3 sequence (DNA): TGTGCCAGCAGTGGAGGGTGGCAGGGGAACAATCAGCCCCAGCATTTT.

The rearrangement joins TRBV10-3 to TRBJ1-1; D not certain. The germline V gene encodes CDR1 ENHRY and CDR2 SYGVKD. This CDR3 comprises 13 residues. V lost 0 bases to trimming and J lost 4 bases, with 6 bases between them. The DNA for the CDR3 is TGTGCCATCAGTGAGTCGACACGCACTGAAGCTTTCTTT. This codes for CAISESTRTEAFF.

The genes are TRBV7-9 and TRBJ1-2; TRBD1 matches 9 bases. After removal of 5 bases from V and 4 bases from J, the junction contained 17 bases not matched to a gene. Germline V gene lookup returns CDR1 SEHNR and CDR2 FQNEAQ (reference sequence). The length of the CDR3 is 18 residues. The chain's CDR3 is CASSRFAQGAQFGYGYTF. The CDR3 DNA reads TGTGCCAGCAGCCGGTTCGCACAGGGGGCCCAGTTCGGCTATGGCTACACCTTC.

This clone came up a few times. The V and J genes are TRBV6-5 and TRBJ1-2, with D perhaps TRBD1 (6 bases). The V gene's germline CDR1 is MNHEY and CDR2 SVGAGI. V was shortened by 2 bases and J by 6 bases, with 7 bases between the two germline ends. The CDR3 consists of 12 residues. CDR3 bases: TGTGCCAGCAGTTACAACAGGGATGGCTACACCTTC. It encodes CASSYNRDGYTF.

This chain links TRBV19 with TRBJ2-7; 10 bases fit TRBD1. The CDR3 totals 15 residues. Germline trimming cut 0 bases from V and 6 bases from J; bases unmatched to any gene: 5. CDR1 is LNHDA and CDR2 is SQIVND in the germline V gene (reference sequence). CDR3 in DNA: TGTGCCAGTAGTATAGATCTCGGGACAGGGGTCGAGCAGTACTTC. The encoded protein is CASSIDLGTGVEQYF.

The chain employs TRBV30 and TRBJ1-2; a weak D match, TRBD1 (6 bases). The CDR3 covers 13 residues. CDR1 and CDR2 from the germline V gene are GTSNPN and SVGIG (reference sequence). The V end was cut by 0 bases, the J end by 8 bases, with 13 bases between. The CDR3 DNA follows: TGTGCCTGGAGTGTATCGAACAGGGAGGGCTACACCTTC. Its translation is CAWSVSNREGYTF.

V usage is TRBV15 and J usage is TRBJ1-1; a weak D match, TRBD1 (5 bases). V lost 4 bases, J lost 3 bases, and 12 bases lay in between. The CDR3 totals 14 residues. Germline V lookup: CDR1 LNHNV, CDR2 YYDKDF (reference sequence). The CDR3 is CATSNQGGYTEAFF. The CDR3 nucleotides are TGTGCCACCAGCAACCAGGGCGGGTACACTGAAGCTTTCTTT.

This rearrangement joins TRBV30 to TRBJ2-1; no firm D call. Trimming shortened V by 0 bases and J by 4 bases, and 7 bases separated the two germline ends. CDR1 GTSNPN and CDR2 SVGIG come from the germline V gene (reference sequence). The CDR3 is made up of 13 amino acids. The DNA of the CDR3 is TGTGCCTGGAGTGTACTCGGGTACAATGAGCAGTTCTTC. Its translation is CAWSVLGYNEQFF. Supplemented by reference TRBV30 and TRBJ2-1, the full variable domain reads SQTIHQWPATLVQPVGSPLSLECTVEGTSNPNLYWYRQAAGRGLQLLFYSVGIGQISSEVPQNLSASRPQDRQFILSSKKLLLSDSGFYLCAWSVLGYNEQFFGPGTRLTVL.

CDR3 nucleotide sequence: TGTGCCAGCAGTGAAGCCGGGGGCGGGGACACTGAAGCTTTCTTT. It translates to CASSEAGGGDTEAFF. The V and J genes are TRBV2 and TRBJ1-1; a possible D gene is TRBD1 (6 bases). This CDR3 has 15 residues. The V and J ends lost 0 bases and 3 bases respectively, with 11 bases between them. The germline V gene encodes CDR1 SNHLY and CDR2 FYNNEI.

The chain combines TRBV2 with TRBJ2-1; D is uncertain. V was trimmed by 1 base and J by 5 bases, leaving 9 bases between them. Germline V gene data show CDR1 as SNHLY and CDR2 as FYNNEI. This CDR3 spans 14 amino acids. The CDR3 region has the DNA TGTGCCAGCAGTGAAGTACTCCGGGACAATGAGCAGTTCTTC. This translates into CASSEVLRDNEQFF.

The chain joins TRBV10-1 to TRBJ1-1; D remains ambiguous. The germline gives CDR1 WNHNN, CDR2 SYGVQD (reference sequence). Trimming took 2 bases from V and 3 from J, leaving 10 bases between them. This CDR3 contains 14 residues. This chain's CDR3 is CASSEGPADTEAFF. CDR3 nucleotide sequence: TGCGCCAGCAGTGAGGGTCCGGCCGACACTGAAGCTTTCTTT.

The V gene is TRBV4-1, the J gene TRBJ2-3, with D perhaps being TRBD1 or TRBD2 (5 bases each). The CDR3 extends over 15 amino acids. V dropped 2 bases and J dropped 1 base, with 10 bases sitting between them. Germline assignment: CDR1 MGHRA and CDR2 YSYEKL. CDR3 DNA sequence: TGCGCCAGCAGCCAACTCCGGGGCCGCACAGATACGCAGTATTTT. This gives the protein CASSQLRGRTDTQYF.

In DNA, the CDR3 is TGTGCCAGCAGTTACCCCCAGGCAGCTGGCTACACCTTC. Translating gives CASSYPQAAGYTF. This chain connects TRBV6-6 to TRBJ1-2; D gene unclear. V was clipped by 2 bases and J by 7 bases, with 11 bases between them. The CDR3 is 13 residues long. The germline V gene has CDR1 MNHNY and CDR2 SVGAGI (reference sequence).

The chain has TRBV10-2 and TRBJ1-1; 7 nucleotides line up with TRBD1. CDR1 and CDR2 from the germline V gene are WSHSY and SAAADI. The J segment lost 3 bases and the V segment lost 1 base, leaving 5 bases of the junction unmatched. CDR3 length: 15 residues. The DNA of the CDR3 is TGCGCCAGCAGTGAGTGGGCAGGGGGTTACACTGAAGCTTTCTTT. Translated: CASSEWAGGYTEAFF.

This clone was found a few times. V is TRBV9 and J is TRBJ1-1, with D unclear. V lost 2 bases and J lost 0, with 8 bases in between. The CDR3 is made up of 14 amino acids. Germline V gene sequence: CDR1 SGDLS, CDR2 YYNGEE. The CDR3 nucleotides are TGTGCCAGCAGCGTTGCAGGATTGAACACTGAAGCTTTCTTT. It yields the protein CASSVAGLNTEAFF.

This clone was recorded a few times. This sequence joins TRBV7-9 and TRBJ1-3; D possibly corresponds to TRBD1 (6 bases). Germline CDR1 and CDR2: SEHNR and FQNEAQ (reference sequence). The CDR3 runs 16 residues. Trimming shortened V by 5 bases and J by 0 bases, and 14 bases separated the two germline ends. Here the CDR3 reads CASSPQGPFSGNTIYF. DNA for the CDR3: TGTGCCAGCAGCCCACAGGGCCCTTTCTCTGGAAACACCATATATTTT.